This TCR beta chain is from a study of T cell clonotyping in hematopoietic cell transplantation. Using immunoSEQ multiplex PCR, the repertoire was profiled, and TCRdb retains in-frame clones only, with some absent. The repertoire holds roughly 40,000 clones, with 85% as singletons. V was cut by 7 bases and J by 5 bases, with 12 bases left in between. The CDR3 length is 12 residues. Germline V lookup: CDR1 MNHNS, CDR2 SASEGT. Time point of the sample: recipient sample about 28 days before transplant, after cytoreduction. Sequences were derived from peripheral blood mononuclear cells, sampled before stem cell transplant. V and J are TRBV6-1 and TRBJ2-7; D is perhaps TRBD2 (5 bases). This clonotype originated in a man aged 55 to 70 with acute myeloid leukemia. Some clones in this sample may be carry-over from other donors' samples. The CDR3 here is CASTTRWDEQYF. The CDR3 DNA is TGTGCCAGCACAACTAGGTGGGACGAGCAGTACTTC.